Sequencing of this T cell receptor beta chain was carried out in a study of cytomegalovirus exposure and HLA in healthy donors. Details on this clone: What it binds is not known.

The donors comprised healthy bone marrow donors. PCR primers comprised 60 Vbeta and 13 Jbeta primers. Sequencing was performed with immunoSEQ multiplex PCR; in TCRdb, only in-frame clones are kept and a portion is missing. The data contain approximately 140,000 clones, 81% of them singletons. Findings and limits, study-wide: About 90% or about 30% of the time was how often most TCR beta V segments were productive, according to an earlier analysis. TCR beta V- and J-gene trimming was later associated with a missense DCLRE1C variant.

The CDR3 has 13 residues. Trimming took 3 bases from V and 5 from J, leaving 10 bases between them. Germline V gives CDR1 MNHEY, CDR2 SMNVEV (reference sequence). Sample: PBMCs. J is TRBJ1-2 and V is TRBV27, with D possibly matching TRBD1 (5 bases). This clonotype originated in a man between 18 and 29 years old in good health and CMV-seronegative. The CDR3 here is CASSLAGWYGYTF. In DNA, the CDR3 is TGTGCCAGCAGTTTGGCAGGGTGGTATGGCTACACCTTC.